This TCR beta chain originates from a study of OX40 agonist ivuxolimab in advanced cancers. Study-wide background: Treatment of patients was with ivuxolimab, an agonistic anti-OX40 (CD134) antibody.

A remark on this clone: Its matching antigen is unknown.

Baseline, cycle 4 day 1, and cycle 7 day 1 were the blood sampling points. Findings of the study overall: What antigens the expanded peripheral T cells recognized was never established.

V dropped 2 bases and J dropped 1 base, with 8 bases sitting between them. Germline CDR1 GTSNPN, CDR2 SVGIG (reference sequence). The CDR3 consists of 13 residues. Here immunoSEQ multiplex PCR was the method, and the copy in TCRdb shows in-frame clones only, minus some. Altogether about 52,000 clones are present, 88% being singletons, with the ten largest covering 11% to 15%. The chain is built from TRBV30 and TRBJ1-1; D is uncertain. The sample consisted of CD4+ or CD8+ T cells sorted from blood, taken in a trial of the OX40 agonist ivuxolimab. The sequence came from an adult with an advanced solid tumor such as melanoma, head and neck, liver or kidney cancer. CDR3 amino acids: CAWSKIGNTEAFF. The CDR3 nucleotides read TGTGCCTGGAGTAAAATAGGGAACACTGAAGCTTTCTTT.